This record looks at one T cell receptor (beta chain) sequence and its context. The antigen is undetermined. Several immunoSEQ 96-well plates shared each subset's DNA, each plate a replicate. TCRdb keeps only in-frame clones here, not all; method: immunoSEQ multiplex PCR. The sample holds hundreds of thousands of clones, over 65% seen once. The sample is drawn from a study of shared clonotypes between healthy human individuals. Study observations and caveats: What naive subsets generally showed was a larger estimated richness than memory subsets showed.

Germline CDR1 SNHLY, CDR2 FYNNEI. The CDR3 consists of 14 residues. V was clipped by 7 bases and J by 4 bases, with 16 bases between them. Input material: memory CD4+ T cells sorted from blood. Subset given: CD45RA-negative fraction. The sequence derives from a woman aged 25 to 39 in good health. The J gene is TRBJ2-5, the V gene TRBV2, with D tentatively TRBD1 (5 bases). The CDR3 reads CASKAGWISETQYF. The DNA for the CDR3 is TGTGCCAGCAAGGCAGGGTGGATATCAGAGACCCAGTACTTC.